This T cell receptor beta chain was profiled in a study of technical replicates of blood from a few donors. The CDR3 spans 11 residues. Germline V lookup: CDR1 MNHNS, CDR2 SASEGT. V was shortened by 8 bases and J by 6 bases, with 10 bases between the two germline ends. Sequencing used immunoSEQ multiplex PCR; TCRdb keeps in-frame clones, though not all of them. The sample records some 84,000 clones, roughly 91% being singletons. The chain recombines TRBV6-1 with TRBJ1-1; D unclear. The specimen was T cells isolated from PBMCs. This sequence was found in a human donor in good health. In DNA, the CDR3 is TGTGCCAGCTTAGACAAGTCTGAAGCTTTCTTT. Translated, it gives CASLDKSEAFF.